This entry describes one TCR beta chain. The antigen remains undetermined. The sample originates from a study of cytomegalovirus exposure and HLA in healthy donors. PCR primers comprised 60 Vbeta and 13 Jbeta primers. TCRdb's copy holds only in-frame clones and misses some; the assay was immunoSEQ multiplex PCR. Here the sample spans about 110,000 clones, around 78% being singletons. Study-wide points: In an earlier analysis, most TCR beta V segments were productive about 90% or about 30% of the time.

The germline CDR1 and CDR2 sequences are SQVTM and ANQGSEA. This CDR3 is built from 15 residues. V was cut by 8 bases and J by 0 bases, with 16 bases left in between. This sequence originates from a male donor in good health and CMV-seronegative. V gene TRBV29-1 combines with J gene TRBJ2-2; D may be TRBD2 (5 bases). The material sequenced was PBMCs. The CDR3 protein is CSFLGGKSNTGELFF. The CDR3 DNA is TGCAGCTTCCTAGGAGGAAAGTCGAACACCGGGGAGCTGTTTTTT.